This TCR beta chain was sequenced in a study of blood T cell repertoires in COVID-19. CDR1 and CDR2 from the germline V gene are GTSNPN and SVGIG (reference sequence). The CDR3 is made up of 18 amino acids. The junction had 13 bases not matched to a gene; V was cut back by 6 bases and J by 0 bases. Libraries were prepared by immunoSEQ multiplex PCR; TCRdb keeps only in-frame clonotypes and omits some of them. This table has fewer than 450,000 clones, about 91% appearing once. This chain uses TRBV30 with TRBJ1-6; TRBD1 matches 8 bases. The receptor was isolated from a woman aged 50 to 60 with COVID-19, enrolled during active disease. The source material was peripheral blood. In nucleotides, the CDR3 is TGTGCCTGTACCCGGGACAGGTCTGCTAGCTCCTATAATTCACCCCTCCACTTT. This encodes CACTRDRSASSYNSPLHF.